This T cell receptor (beta chain) was documented in a study of cytomegalovirus exposure and HLA in healthy donors (dated by TCRdb to 2016 to 2017). With respect to the entire study: An earlier analysis of approximately 600 of the donors reported 250 to 350 Gb of sequence data and roughly 110 million unique TCR beta sequences from 150 million to 200 million T cells. An early release that covered some 640 HLA-typed donors contained 300 to 350 gigabases of sequencing data and tens of millions of unique TCR sequences. Of the approximately 400 genotyped donors, roughly 80% fell in the genetic ancestry cluster associated with self-reported Caucasian donors. The aim of the study was to test whether cataloging public T cell receptors could identify signatures of past pathogen exposure. Using immunosequencing, the study profiled T cell repertoires from about 610 subjects and related those repertoires to cytomegalovirus serostatus. Along with the roughly 670-subject first cohort, a separate validation cohort of 120 different subjects was used. The study combined high-throughput TCR immunosequencing, statistical association of individual TCRs with disease status, and machine learning to predict cytomegalovirus infection status. A later analysis re-examined previously published TCR beta repertoires from just over 650 donors and added high-resolution HLA genotyping to investigate patterns of TCR occurrence. In the later analysis, no new phenotypic data were used to find candidate immune exposures; instead, reliance was placed on TCR beta sequences and their occurrence across donors. To decide whether each TCR beta V gene segment behaved as functional or pseudogenic, an earlier analysis of some 600 of the donors relied on high-throughput TCR beta sequencing. Donor age, sex, ethnicity and CMV serostatus were collected together with the repertoire data. Genome-wide SNP genotypes for about 65% of the roughly 700 donors were used in a later genetic analysis, which treated that subset as a discovery cohort. All discovery cohort repertoires had been generated using a single sequencing platform. Both class I and class II loci were covered by HLA typing, at four-digit resolution. The number of typed donors differed by locus: roughly 629-640 for A, B, C, DRB1 and DQB1; about 520 for DQA1; fewer than 610 for DPA1; and 400 to 480 for DPB1. Several DR-DQ haplotypes were treated as single units for association and clustering because of strong linkage in the cohort. Across around 400 genotyped donors of the cohort, an average of approximately 240,000 unique TCR beta nucleotide sequences per donor were sequenced, and roughly 20% of those sequences were non-productive.

Libraries were prepared through the immunoSEQ multiplex PCR assay. For the multiplex PCR, a mixture combining 60 forward primers for TCR Vbeta segments and 13 reverse primers for TCR Jbeta segments was used. The CDR3 region of rearranged TCR beta genes was amplified from genomic DNA with a multiplex PCR assay. Amplified TCR beta libraries were sequenced as 87-base-pair reads on the Illumina HiSeq System. The original methods were these. A later analysis tallied roughly 78 million unique TCR beta chains across the 666 repertoires, and roughly 11 million of those chains were shared by two or more donors. A nearest-neighbor algorithm error-corrected the raw reads and collapsed the reads into unique sequences, merging closely related sequences to remove PCR and sequencing errors. CDR3 sequences were aligned to IMGT reference sequences to assign V, D and J gene segments. For a sequence to be retained, a match of at least six nucleotides to both a V gene segment and a J gene segment was required. A rearrangement counted as productive if the CDR3 had no stop codons and remained in frame with V and J, and every other rearrangement counted as non-productive. CDR3 was defined by IMGT convention, running from the second conserved V-encoded cysteine to the conserved J-encoded phenylalanine. The earlier analysis of about 610 of the donors excluded sequences that lacked an unambiguous match to a single V gene segment. In an earlier analysis of around 600 of the donors, V segments were called functional above 56.7% productive rearrangements and were called segregating when the between-donor standard deviation exceeded 5%. A statistical classification framework was built to diagnose cytomegalovirus status from the catalog of TCR beta chain sequences. A later analysis assigned V and J genes by comparing TCR nucleotide sequences with IMGT/GENE-DB human TR gene sequences. A later analysis assigned CDR3 sequences and most-parsimonious VDJ recombination scenarios with the TCRdist pipeline. In a later analysis, each TCR beta chain was defined by its CDR3 amino acid sequence together with its V-gene family, and reads lacking a unique V-gene family were excluded. A later analysis removed 592 highly shared, low-generation-probability nucleotide sequences to deal with suspected cross-contamination and a sequencing artifact. For each public chain, a later analysis derived a clonal expansion index from normalized ranks of inferred template counts within each repertoire. In a later analysis, generation probabilities were computed with a VDJ recombination model fitted to out-of-frame rearrangements, and the resulting probabilities were checked against IGoR. A later analysis scored TCR-TCR, TCR-HLA and TCR-CMV co-occurrence with hypergeometric tests, applying a repertoire-size bias correction to TCR pairs. In a later analysis, false discovery rates were estimated by permuting HLA or CMV assignments 20 times. In a later analysis, co-occurring TCRs were grouped with DBSCAN, and TCRdist sequence similarity was added when clustering was performed within HLA-allele-positive subsets. Co-occurrence clustering excluded repertoires with fewer than 30,000 or more than 120,000 public chains, plus five with anomalous nucleotide sharing. The clones in this table, taken by TCRdb from immuneACCESS, are in-frame only. Not every clone is retained; where verified, under half of the shortfall comes from an unresolved V gene, and the cause of the rest is unknown. V and J calls and clone size are those listed in that table; D and trimming were worked out from the DNA. The sample yields approximately 190,000 clones; about 85% were counted once. The biggest ten clones account for 0.9% to 1.2% of the sample.

On this clone: What antigen it recognizes has not been identified. No clone much larger than this one lies a single base away; base qualities are absent.

From V the trimming removes 5 bases and from J it removes 9 bases, while the gene matches leave 6 bases of the junction unaccounted for. The CDR3 has 12 amino acids, counting the end cysteine and phenylalanine. The retained sequence is limited to the CDR3, 36 bases, with the frame set at the first base. The CDR1 and CDR2 encoded by the germline V gene are MNHNS and SASEGT. Summary of the overall study and its limitations: The only immune exposure information available for the cohort was CMV serostatus. A later analysis found that most CMV-associated TCR beta chains appeared HLA-restricted, with HLA associations seemingly driven largely by CMV exposure. A later genetic analysis associated a missense DCLRE1C variant with V-gene and J-gene trimming of TCR beta chains, and an independent cohort replicated the association. Compared with the approximately 670-donor mean, donors in an Asian-associated ancestry cluster had fewer N-insertions in productive TCRs, according to a later genetic analysis. The cohort was sequenced for TCR beta chains only, and without alpha or paired-chain data the features that could be detected were limited. An earlier analysis of approximately 540 of the donors showed that most TCR beta V segments appeared in productive rearrangements either about 87% or about 30% of the time, which broadly matched IMGT annotations. A further reported finding was that TCR beta sequences accurately predicted the HLA-A and HLA-B alleles for most subjects in the first cohort. Because HLA typing was unavailable for some donors at each locus, only the typed subset was used in association tests. Specific HLA alleles were associated with more than 15,000 TCR beta sequences at a false discovery rate of 0.05 in a later analysis. Because counts were too low, more than 15 rarely observed V segments, including chromosome 9 orphons, were excluded from the earlier analysis of 587 of the donors. In both the original and validation cohorts, the classifier was reported to diagnose cytomegalovirus status with high specificity and sensitivity. Linkage disequilibrium might explain the correlated functional status among segregating V segments, but an unknown experimental factor could not be excluded. Strong co-occurrence of HLA alleles, especially DR and DQ, made assigning TCR associations to individual alleles difficult. While some public TCRs were present in many individuals, most TCR sequences turned up only very rarely across donors. In a later analysis, the rate of TCR association differed among HLA loci, with DRB1 alleles having the most associated TCRs and HLA-C alleles having the fewest. Sequencing depth was assumed to be roughly uniform across donors in the presence/absence analyses, though that assumption may not hold. In a later analysis, several top co-occurrence clusters were reported to appear linked to parvovirus B19, influenza, CMV and Epstein-Barr virus. The authors suggested that the approach could potentially be generalized to other disease states and immunological phenotypes. In the study, 164 TCR beta chains were listed as associated with cytomegalovirus. Because the 87-base-pair reads could not distinguish some IMGT-functional V segments, including TRBV6-2 and TRBV6-3, those segments were excluded. In vitro tests confirmed that a few of the cytomegalovirus-associated TCR beta chains recognize cytomegalovirus antigens. A group of highly shared sequence variants was considered likely to be a technical artifact of the sequencing pipeline. Compared with equally common non-associated chains, HLA-associated TCR beta chains in a later analysis were more clonally expanded and had lower generation probabilities.

The cohort was made up of roughly 670 healthy bone marrow donors. At the time of sampling, every cohort member was nominally healthy, though immune exposures that went unrecorded were likely present. The donor tested CMV seronegative and was one of the 352 seronegative cohort members. A peripheral blood sample was provided by each donor, and peripheral blood mononuclear cells were used for TCR beta sequencing. The Qiagen DNeasy Blood Extraction Kit was used to extract genomic DNA from the blood cell samples. The receptor was derived from a boy between 2 and 10 years old in good health and CMV-seronegative. Sequencing used PBMCs. Here the chain combines TRBV6-1 and TRBJ1-2; 7 junctional bases match TRBD1. CDR3 protein: CASSLPGGSYTF. The nucleotide sequence reads as follows: TGTGCCAGCAGTTTACCAGGGGGGAGCTACACCTTC.